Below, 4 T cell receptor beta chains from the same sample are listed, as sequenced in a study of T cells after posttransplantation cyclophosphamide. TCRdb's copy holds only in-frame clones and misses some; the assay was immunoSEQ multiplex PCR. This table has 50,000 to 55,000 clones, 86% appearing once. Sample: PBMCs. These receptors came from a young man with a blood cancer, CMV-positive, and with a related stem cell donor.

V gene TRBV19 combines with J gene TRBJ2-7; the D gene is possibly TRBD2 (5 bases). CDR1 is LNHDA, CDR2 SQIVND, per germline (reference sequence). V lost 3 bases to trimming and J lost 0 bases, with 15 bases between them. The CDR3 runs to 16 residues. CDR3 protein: CASSIKAGSSSYEQYF. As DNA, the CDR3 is TGTGCCAGTAGTATTAAGGCGGGTAGTAGCTCCTACGAGCAGTACTTC. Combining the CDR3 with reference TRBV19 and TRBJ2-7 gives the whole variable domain DGGITQSPKYLFRKEGQNVTLSCEQNLNHDAMYWYRQDPGQGLRLIYYSQIVNDFQKGDIAEGYSVSREKKESFPLTVTSAQKNPTAFYLCASSIKAGSSSYEQYFGPGTRLTVT.

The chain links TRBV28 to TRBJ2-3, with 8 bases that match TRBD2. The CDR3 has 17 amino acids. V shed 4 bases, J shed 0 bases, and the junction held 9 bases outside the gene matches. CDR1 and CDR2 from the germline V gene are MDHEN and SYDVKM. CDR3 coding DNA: TGTGCCAGCAGTTCCCGACTAGCGCCAACTAGCACAGATACGCAGTATTTT. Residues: CASSSRLAPTSTDTQYF.

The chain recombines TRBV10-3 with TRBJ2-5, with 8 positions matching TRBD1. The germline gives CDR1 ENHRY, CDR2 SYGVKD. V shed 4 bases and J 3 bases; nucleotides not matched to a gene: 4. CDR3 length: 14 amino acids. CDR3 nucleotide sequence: TGTGCCATCAGTGGTATGGACAGGGAAGAGACCCAGTACTTC. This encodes CAISGMDREETQYF.

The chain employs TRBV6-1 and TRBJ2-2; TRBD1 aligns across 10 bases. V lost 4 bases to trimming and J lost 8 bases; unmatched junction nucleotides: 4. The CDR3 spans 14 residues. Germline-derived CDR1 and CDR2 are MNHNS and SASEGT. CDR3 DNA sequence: TGTGCCAGCAGTGTCGACAGGGGGCTGGGGGAGCTGTTTTTT. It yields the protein CASSVDRGLGELFF.